This T cell receptor beta chain was recovered during a study of vaccination effects on CD4 cells after COVID-19. Germline-derived CDR1 and CDR2 are SEHNR and FQNEAQ (reference sequence). V was shortened by 6 bases and J by 7 bases, with 9 bases between the two germline ends. This CDR3 spans 11 amino acids. TCRdb keeps only in-frame clones here, not all; method: immunoSEQ multiplex PCR. The data contain approximately 30,000 clones, 75% to 85% of them singletons. General study points: Just 1 of 255 vaccine-induced clones in healthy recipients was cross-reactive.

In the case of this clone: Its antigen is still unknown.

Sequencing followed a ViraFEST assay step that expanded antigen-specific CD4+ T cells with viral peptide pools. At the end of over 8 days of culture, CD4+ T cells were isolated. In the vaccine recipients, nucleocapsid antibodies were negative and there was no prior SARS-CoV-2 infection. The TCR originated in a human donor who received a COVID-19 vaccine. The source was CD4+ T cells from PBMCs cultured with SARS-CoV-2 spike peptides, collected before COVID-19 vaccination. The J gene is TRBJ1-1, the V gene TRBV7-9; no clear D. CDR3 in amino acids: CASSSEGEAFF. The CDR3 nucleotides are TGTGCCAGCAGTTCGGAGGGTGAAGCTTTCTTT.